This TCR beta chain was sequenced in a study of human T cells and chemical hapten exposure. On the study more broadly: DPC at 2% was the sensitizing agent, placed on around 2 cm by around 2 cm of upper inner arm skin. On the upper back, patch tests were applied with 0.01% DPC and read at 6 days.

Noted time point: patch test 1, 2 weeks after DPC sensitization. As to treatment: therapeutic diphenylcyclopropenone sensitization with weekly scalp DPC. Germline V gene data show CDR1 as SGHNT and CDR2 as YYREEE (reference sequence). Trimming left V 3 bases short and J 0 bases short, with 13 bases between. The CDR3 is made up of 16 amino acids. TCRdb reprocessed the RACE reads via MiXCR and lists one record per CDR3 protein. This table has tens of thousands of distinct CDR3 sequences, about 9.3% appearing once. This receptor was taken from a woman in her 40s with alopecia areata. Some clones in this sample may be carry-over from other donors' samples. This sample comprised whole blood, obtained in connection with sensitization to the hapten diphenylcyclopropenone (DPC). The V and J genes are TRBV5-4 and TRBJ2-1; no clear D gene. Written as DNA, the CDR3 is TGTGCCAGCAGCTCGCCGGGTCCCAGCTCCTACAATGAGCAGTTCTTC. The encoded protein is CASSSPGPSSYNEQFF.